A selection of T cell receptor beta chains follows, all from one sample in a study of Ad26.COV2.S vaccination and SARS-CoV-2 variants. The method was immunoSEQ multiplex PCR; TCRdb's version includes in-frame clones alone and lacks a portion of them. The table has 380,000 or so clones, roughly four fifths seen once. Sequenced here: peripheral blood, sampled in a trial of Ad26.COV2.S vaccine versus placebo. Receptors originate from a person aged 18-60 years who received the Ad26.COV2.S COVID-19 vaccine or a placebo. Each CDR3 is given with its conserved first and last residue. The D gene is left open where the match is weak. Part of the rows lack a size; the others show once, few, many or a class for expanded clones.

d_call j_call clone_size v_call cdr3_nt cdr3_aa
NA TRBJ1-5 NA TRBV12-5 TGTGCTAGTGGTTTGGGTGACAGCTACAATCAGCCCCAGCATTTT CASGLGDSYNQPQHF
TRBD1 TRBJ2-2 once TRBV5-1 TGCGCCAGCAGCTTGGAGGGGGCCTACACCGGGGAGCTGTTTTTT CASSLEGAYTGELFF
NA TRBJ1-5 NA TRBV5-8 TGTGCCAGCAGCGATTCGCGAGGGTTAAGCAATCAGCCCCAGCATTTT CASSDSRGLSNQPQHF
TRBD2 TRBJ2-2 NA TRBV19 TGTGCCAGTAGTCCTCCCAGCGGGAGAGTTACCGGGGAGCTGTTTTTT CASSPPSGRVTGELFF
TRBD1 TRBJ1-2 NA TRBV2 TGTGCCAGCAGTGGGACAGGGGTTGGCTACACCTTC CASSGTGVGYTF
TRBD2 TRBJ2-1 NA TRBV6-6 TGTGCCAGCAGTCCCTTACTAGCGGGAGGAGTGTACAATGAGCAGTTCTTC CASSPLLAGGVYNEQFF
NA TRBJ1-1 NA TRBV6-2/TRBV6-3 TGTGCCAGCAGTTATGTGGCCCGTACAGCTCGCACTGAAGCTTTCTTT CASSYVARTARTEAFF
NA TRBJ2-2 NA TRBV21-1 TGTGCCAACCCCGGGACAGTGAACACCGGGGAGCTGTTTTTT CANPGTVNTGELFF
TRBD2 TRBJ2-7 few TRBV27 TGTGCCAGCAGGACAATCCGGACTAGCGGGAGTTACGAGCAGTACTTC CASRTIRTSGSYEQYF
NA TRBJ1-3 NA TRBV7-6 TGTGCCAGCAGCTTATTTGGCTCTGGAAACACCATATATTTT CASSLFGSGNTIYF